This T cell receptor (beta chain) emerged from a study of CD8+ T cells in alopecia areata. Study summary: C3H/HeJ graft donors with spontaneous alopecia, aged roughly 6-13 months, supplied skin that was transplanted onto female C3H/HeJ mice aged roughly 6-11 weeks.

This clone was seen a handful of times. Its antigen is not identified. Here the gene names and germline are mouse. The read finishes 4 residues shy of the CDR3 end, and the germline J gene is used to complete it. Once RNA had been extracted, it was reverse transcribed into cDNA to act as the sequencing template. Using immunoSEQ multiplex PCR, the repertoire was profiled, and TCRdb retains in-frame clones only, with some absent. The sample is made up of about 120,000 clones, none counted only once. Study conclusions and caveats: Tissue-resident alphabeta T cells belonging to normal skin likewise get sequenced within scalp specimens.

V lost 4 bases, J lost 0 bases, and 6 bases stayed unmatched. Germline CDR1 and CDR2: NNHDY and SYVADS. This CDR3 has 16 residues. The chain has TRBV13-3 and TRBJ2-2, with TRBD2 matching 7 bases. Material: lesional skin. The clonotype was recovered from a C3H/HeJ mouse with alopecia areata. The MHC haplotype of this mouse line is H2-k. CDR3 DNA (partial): TGTGCCAGCAGTCGTCGACTGGGCGCAAACACCGGG. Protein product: CASSRRLGANTG. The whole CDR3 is CASSRRLGANTGQLYF.